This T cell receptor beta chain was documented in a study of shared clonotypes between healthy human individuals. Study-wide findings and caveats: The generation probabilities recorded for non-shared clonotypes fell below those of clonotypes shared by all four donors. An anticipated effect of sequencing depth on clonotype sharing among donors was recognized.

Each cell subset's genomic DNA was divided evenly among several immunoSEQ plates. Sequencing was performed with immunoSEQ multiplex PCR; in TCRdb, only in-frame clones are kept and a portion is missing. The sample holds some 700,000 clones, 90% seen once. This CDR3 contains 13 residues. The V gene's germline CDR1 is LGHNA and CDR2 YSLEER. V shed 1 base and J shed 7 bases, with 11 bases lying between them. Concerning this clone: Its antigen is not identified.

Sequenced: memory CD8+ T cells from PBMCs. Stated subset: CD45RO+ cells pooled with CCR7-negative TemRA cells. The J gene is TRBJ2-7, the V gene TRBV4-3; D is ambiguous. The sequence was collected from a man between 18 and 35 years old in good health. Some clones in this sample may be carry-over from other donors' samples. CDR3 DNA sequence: TGCGCCAGCAGCCAAGCATTGGTTATGGAGCAGTACTTC. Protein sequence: CASSQALVMEQYF.